The next 3 T cell receptor beta chains were all read from a single sample in a study of human T cells and chemical hapten exposure. In TCRdb, the RACE reads were re-called with MiXCR into one record per CDR3 protein. The sample yields about 180,000 distinct CDR3 sequences, approximately 29% seen once. Specified time point: pre-sensitization, week 0. Sample treatment: therapeutic diphenylcyclopropenone sensitization with weekly scalp DPC. The source was whole blood, collected in connection with sensitization to the hapten diphenylcyclopropenone (DPC). Source of these receptors: a woman aged 25 to 39 with alopecia areata. Some clones in this sample may be carry-over from other donors' samples.

The chain employs TRBV24-1 and TRBJ1-5; TRBD1 matches at 8 bases. CDR3 length equals 14 residues. The germline CDR1 and CDR2 sequences are KGHDR and SFDVKD. V shed 4 bases, J shed 6 bases, and the junction held 4 bases outside the gene matches. CDR3 protein: CATSDRTGSQPQHF. CDR3 sequence (DNA): TGTGCCACCAGTGACCGGACAGGGAGTCAGCCCCAGCATTTT.

The CDR3 sequence is CASSLLAGASYNEQFF. The CDR3 DNA reads as TGTGCCAGCTCTCTTTTAGCGGGGGCCTCCTACAATGAGCAGTTCTTC. The gene calls are TRBV18 and TRBJ2-1; 9 nucleotides line up with TRBD2. Germline-derived CDR1 and CDR2 are KGHSH and LQKENI. The CDR3 runs 16 residues. V shed 6 bases and J 0 bases; nucleotides not matched to a gene: 6.

The rearrangement joins TRBV27 to TRBJ2-2; 9 positions agree with TRBD2. CDR1 and CDR2 from the germline V gene are MNHEY and SMNVEV (reference sequence). The CDR3 runs 15 residues. V shed 5 bases, J shed 1 base, and the junction held 2 bases outside the gene matches. CDR3 loop: CASSILAGNTGELFF. CDR3 DNA sequence: TGTGCCAGCAGTATACTAGCGGGGAACACCGGGGAGCTGTTTTTT.